The source of this T cell receptor beta chain is a study of T cell responses to AZD1222 COVID-19 vaccine. Regarding the study as a whole: Nearly half of the spike-specific TCRs reportedly recognize variant regions that carry no mutations.

Points on this clone: Its antigen is unidentified.

This CDR3 is 14 amino acids long. V lost 8 bases and J lost 0, with 9 bases in between. In germline, CDR1 is KGHDR, CDR2 SFDVKD. Sequencing was performed with immunoSEQ multiplex PCR; in TCRdb, only in-frame clones are kept and a portion is missing. This sample carries about 100,000 clones, 92% of them seen once, and the ten largest clones take roughly 8.9%. The starting material was peripheral blood, obtained 28 days after the second AZD1222 dose. The clonotype was recovered from an adult who received the AZD1222 COVID-19 vaccine. V and J are TRBV24-1 and TRBJ2-2; no firm D call. CDR3 in DNA: TGTGCCACCACAGGCTCCACGAACACCGGGGAGCTGTTTTTT. Protein: CATTGSTNTGELFF.